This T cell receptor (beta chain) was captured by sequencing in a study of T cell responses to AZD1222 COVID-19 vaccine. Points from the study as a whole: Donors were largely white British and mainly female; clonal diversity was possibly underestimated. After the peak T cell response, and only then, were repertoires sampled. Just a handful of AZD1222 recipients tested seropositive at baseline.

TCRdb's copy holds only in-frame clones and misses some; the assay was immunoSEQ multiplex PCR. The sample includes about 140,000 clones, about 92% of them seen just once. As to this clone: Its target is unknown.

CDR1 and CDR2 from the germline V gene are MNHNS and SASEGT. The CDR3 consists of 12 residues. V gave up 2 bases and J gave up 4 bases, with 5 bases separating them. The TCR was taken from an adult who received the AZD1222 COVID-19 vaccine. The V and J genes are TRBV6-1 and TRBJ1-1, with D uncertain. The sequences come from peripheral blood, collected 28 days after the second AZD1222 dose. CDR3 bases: TGTGCCAGCAGTGAATGGGCCACTGAAGCTTTCTTT. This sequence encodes CASSEWATEAFF.